The rows below give T cell receptor beta chains drawn from one sample of a study of beta chain features in type 1 diabetes. Assay used: immunoSEQ multiplex PCR; TCRdb lists only in-frame clones, some missing. This table has some 700,000 clones, around 15% appearing once. Sequences were obtained from naive CD4+ T cells from blood. These receptors were collected from a man aged 18 to 29 with type 1 diabetes. Both conserved end residues are part of each CDR3. Not all rows give a size; the values are once, few, many and, for expanded clones, a class.

CDR3	size	V	J
CASRTPRLNTEAFF	few	TRBV7-2	TRBJ1-1
CASSPTESYNEQFF	.	TRBV9	TRBJ2-1
CASSAAANTEAFF	.	TRBV6-5	TRBJ1-1
CASSPPGLAVPGTGELFF	.	TRBV13	TRBJ2-2
CASSWKGGEKLFF	few	TRBV6-5	TRBJ1-4
CASSQMLETQYF	few	TRBV7-6	TRBJ2-5
CASSQDAVGGTLPQHF	few	TRBV4-1	TRBJ1-5
CASSQEEAREVYEQYF	.	TRBV4-2	TRBJ2-7
CASSYVGGQNEQFF	.	TRBV5-4	TRBJ2-1
CASSQGLTGPNQPQHF	few	TRBV4-1	TRBJ1-5
CASSLARRGSSYNEQFF	.	TRBV28	TRBJ2-1
CSVQEGGSEQFF	few	TRBV29-1	TRBJ2-1
CASSPSSGPLSGTEAFF	.	TRBV18	TRBJ1-1
CAWTGSSYNSPLHF	few	TRBV30	TRBJ1-6
CAWDPGQGTQYF	.	TRBV30	TRBJ2-5
CAWSLIFGDGSPLHF	.	TRBV30	TRBJ1-6
CATSSRSGPDTQYF	.	TRBV15	TRBJ2-3
CASSDGVGPNTEAFF	.	TRBV25-1	TRBJ1-1
CASSYEGRNYGYTF	few	TRBV6-6	TRBJ1-2
CASSQDGGQGLILDNEQFF	few	TRBV14	TRBJ2-1
CSASLRDTQYF	few	TRBV20-1	TRBJ2-3
CASSLQPLQETQYF	few	TRBV7-9	TRBJ2-5
CASSRQGTNTEAFF	once	TRBV6-5	TRBJ1-1
CASSPSDISKDEQFF	few	TRBV10-1	TRBJ2-1
CASSFGHTEAFF	few	TRBV7-9	TRBJ1-1
CASTPWPGSVNTEAFF	.	TRBV7-3	TRBJ1-1
CASSHQNSGGDGTQYF	.	TRBV4-2	TRBJ2-5
CASSLGIQANEQFF	few	TRBV5-4	TRBJ2-1
CASSRQGSTGELFF	few	TRBV19	TRBJ2-2
CASSSDSMNTEAFF	.	TRBV5-4	TRBJ1-1
CASSLGGVWSYNSPLHF	.	TRBV5-6	TRBJ1-6
CASGTATHYGYTF	few	TRBV6-5	TRBJ1-2
CASSLDGSPPPNEQFF	.	TRBV5-4	TRBJ2-1
CASRGTGTWFF	.	TRBV6-5	TRBJ2-1
CASSLGQVSEFF	.	TRBV7-2	TRBJ2-1
CASSLPWGDETQYF	.	TRBV11-3	TRBJ2-5
CAWSGVGTGELFF	few	TRBV30	TRBJ2-2
CASSAWTSGDFQETQYF	.	TRBV9	TRBJ2-5
CAIAMATTQETQYF	few	TRBV5-4	TRBJ2-5
CASSLGAPTDTQYF	.	TRBV5-1	TRBJ2-3
CASSEVWSAGYGYTF	.	TRBV6-1	TRBJ1-2
CASSGGVAGGPPYNEQFF	few	TRBV7-2	TRBJ2-1
CASRSSGPSDTQYF	.	TRBV6-5	TRBJ2-3
CAWNKGVLNTEAFF	few	TRBV30	TRBJ1-1
CATLNIDYRGTQYF	few	TRBV6-1	TRBJ2-5
CASSPGDSYEQYF	few	TRBV18	TRBJ2-7
CASSLVGFPAISYNEQFF	few	TRBV7-2	TRBJ2-1
CEGLTLNTEAFF	few	TRBV30	TRBJ1-1
CASSQGRSPLHF	.	TRBV14	TRBJ1-6
CASSYFTSSYNEQFF	.	TRBV6-5	TRBJ2-1
CASSPEEFIDEKLFF	few	TRBV2	TRBJ1-4
CASSSGTSTPRDIQYF	.	TRBV7-2	TRBJ2-4
CASSGAANTGELFF	.	TRBV5-1	TRBJ2-2
CASSGAWNTEAFF	few	TRBV5-6	TRBJ1-1
CASSVSSTDTQYF	.	TRBV5-1	TRBJ2-3
CASSRGVYEQYF	.	TRBV28	TRBJ2-7
CASSAAGQGAYEQYF	few	TRBV11-1	TRBJ2-7
CASSPGGTLTDTQYF	once	TRBV6-6	TRBJ2-3